These 22 T cell receptor beta chains originate from one sample sequenced in a study of neurological immune-mediated disorders. TCRdb analysed the 5' RACE reads with MiXCR anew, one entry per CDR3 protein. The sample has over 55,000 distinct CDR3 sequences, 9.5% to 13% seen once. Sample time point: longitudinal time-point 1 (baseline). The specimen sequenced was PBMCs. These receptor sequences come from a man aged 30-40 years in good health.

Ten or more counts support this clonotype. The genes are TRBV7-8 and TRBJ2-7, with TRBD1 matching 11 bases. The CDR3 totals 15 residues. Germline V lookup: CDR1 SGHVS, CDR2 FQNEAQ. V was pared by 5 bases and J by 3 bases, with 6 bases of the junction left unmatched. CDR3 region: CASSPRTGGVYEQYF. The CDR3 nucleotides read TGTGCCAGCAGCCCACGGACAGGGGGCGTCTACGAGCAGTACTTC. Combining the CDR3 with reference TRBV7-8 and TRBJ2-7 gives the whole variable domain GAGVSQSPRYKVAKRGQDVALRCDPISGHVSLFWYQQALGQGPEFLTYFQNEAQLDKSGLPSDRFFAERPEGSVSTLKIQRTQQEDSAVYLCASSPRTGGVYEQYFGPGTRLTVT.

This clonotype has ten or more counts. The chain uses TRBV4-1 and TRBJ1-1; unclear D gene. Deletions cut 1 base from V and 3 bases from J, with 9 bases between. This CDR3 spans 14 amino acids. Per the germline V gene, CDR1 is MGHRA and CDR2 is YSYEKL. In DNA form, the CDR3 reads TGCGCCAGCAGCCAAGTGCGTACCGACACTGAAGCTTTCTTT. Its protein product is CASSQVRTDTEAFF.

This clonotype was seen many times. The chain recombines TRBV11-2 with TRBJ2-1; D gene uncertain. The CDR3 runs 13 residues. V was clipped by 3 bases and J by 9 bases, with 12 bases between them. CDR1 is SGHAT and CDR2 is FQNNGV in the germline V gene. The CDR3 bases are TGTGCCAGCAGCTTTGGCAGTTCGGGTGAGCAGTTCTTC. Translated, it gives CASSFGSSGEQFF.

This clonotype came up many times. The chain recombines TRBV7-2 with TRBJ2-3; D gene uncertain. Trimming took off 5 bases at V and 2 bases at J, with 8 bases between the two ends. Germline assignment: CDR1 SGHTA and CDR2 FQGNSA. There are 13 residues in the CDR3. The CDR3 is CASSPESTDTQYF. The CDR3 coding sequence is TGTGCCAGCAGCCCAGAATCCACAGATACGCAGTATTTT.

This clonotype was seen repeatedly, ten times or more. The chain links TRBV5-6 to TRBJ1-5; D is uncertain. Germline CDR1 and CDR2: SGHDT and YYEEEE. V was shortened by 2 bases and J by 5 bases, with 8 bases between the two germline ends. The length of the CDR3 is 13 residues. CDR3 in DNA: TGTGCCAGCAGCTTATTTGGGGATCAGCCCCAGCATTTT. It codes for CASSLFGDQPQHF.

This clonotype was detected many times. The V gene is TRBV6-2 or TRBV6-3, the J gene TRBJ2-5; 7 bases are shared with TRBD2. V gave up 6 bases and J gave up 7 bases; unmatched junction bases: 11. Germline CDR1 MNHEY, CDR2 SVGEGT. This CDR3 is built from 14 residues. The CDR3 loop is CASRASGDLGTQYF. The CDR3 nucleotides read TGTGCCAGCAGGGCTAGCGGAGACCTAGGGACCCAGTACTTC.

In this sample, this clonotype turned up many times. The rearrangement links TRBV28 to TRBJ2-2, with D perhaps TRBD2 (5 bases). V was shortened by 2 bases and J by 5 bases, with 9 bases between the two germline ends. Germline V gene sequence: CDR1 MDHEN, CDR2 SYDVKM. The CDR3 consists of 14 residues. The CDR3 spells CASSLGRETGELFF. CDR3 sequence (DNA): TGTGCCAGCAGTTTAGGACGGGAAACCGGGGAGCTGTTTTTT.

This clonotype was detected many times. This sequence joins TRBV7-2 and TRBJ1-5, with D tentatively TRBD1 (5 bases). Trimming cost V 5 bases and J 4 bases, with 12 bases left between them. Germline V gives CDR1 SGHTA, CDR2 FQGNSA. CDR3 length equals 14 residues. CDR3 nucleotides: TGTGCCAGCAGCCCCCGGGGGGGTAATCAGCCCCAGCATTTT. Its protein product is CASSPRGGNQPQHF.

This clonotype was seen a few times. The chain uses TRBV20-1 and TRBJ2-7, with 8 bases lining up with TRBD2. In germline, CDR1 is DFQATT, CDR2 SNEGSKA (reference sequence). The CDR3 totals 15 residues. Trimming cost V 0 bases and J 0 bases; bases outside gene matches: 4. In DNA, the CDR3 is TGCAGTGCTAGAGATATAGCGGGGAGCTCCTACGAGCAGTACTTC. Amino acids: CSARDIAGSSYEQYF.

This clonotype was seen ten or more times. V and J are TRBV7-8 and TRBJ2-6, with unresolved D. Trimming took 2 bases from V and 3 from J, leaving 8 bases between them. Germline CDR1 SGHVS, CDR2 FQNEAQ. The CDR3 spans 15 residues. The CDR3 DNA follows: TGTGCCAGCAGCTTAATGTTAGGTGGGGCCAACGTCCTGACTTTC. Amino acids: CASSLMLGGANVLTF.

This clonotype was seen at least ten times. The genes are TRBV12-3 or TRBV12-4 and TRBJ2-7; the match to TRBD2 covers 8 bases. Trimming removed 3 bases from V and 2 bases from J; junction bases left unmatched: 3. The CDR3 has 14 residues. The CDR3 region has the DNA TGTGCCAGCAGTTTTAGCGGGGCACCCTACGAGCAGTACTTC. It is translated as CASSFSGAPYEQYF.

This clonotype has at least ten counts. The chain uses TRBV14 and TRBJ2-3, with D tentatively TRBD1 or TRBD2 (5 bases each). This CDR3 comprises 20 residues. V lost 1 base, J lost 0 bases, and 23 bases lay in between. Germline CDR1 and CDR2: SGHDN and FVKESK. The CDR3 sequence is CASSQARGSTYTTSTDTQYF. As DNA, the CDR3 is TGTGCCAGCAGCCAAGCCCGGGGCTCCACATACACCACTAGCACAGATACGCAGTATTTT.

In its sample, this clonotype was seen many times. The genes are TRBV5-1 and TRBJ2-1; D gene uncertain. V shed 1 base and J shed 6 bases, with 17 bases lying between them. Germline-derived CDR1 and CDR2 are SGHRS and YFSETQ. The CDR3 runs to 16 residues. The CDR3 reads CASSLTIQANFNEQFF. In DNA, the CDR3 is TGCGCCAGCAGCTTGACGATCCAGGCAAACTTCAATGAGCAGTTCTTC.

This clonotype has at least ten counts. V and J are TRBV7-6 and TRBJ2-1; TRBD2 aligns across 7 bases. The CDR3 has 16 amino acids. Looked up from germline, CDR1 is SGHVS and CDR2 is FNYEAQ. V lost 0 bases to trimming and J lost 5 bases; unmatched junction nucleotides: 7. The CDR3 sequence is CASSLARLAVHNEQFF. The CDR3 nucleotides are TGTGCCAGCAGCTTAGCACGGCTAGCGGTCCACAATGAGCAGTTCTTC.

In its sample, this clonotype was seen many times. CDR3 protein: CASSTQVSNQPQHF. As DNA, the CDR3 is TGTGCCAGCAGTACACAGGTTAGCAATCAGCCCCAGCATTTT. This rearrangement joins TRBV6-6 to TRBJ1-5; the D gene is possibly TRBD1 (5 bases). This CDR3 region has 14 residues. V lost 5 bases to trimming and J lost 0 bases, with 8 bases between them. From germline, CDR1 is MNHNY and CDR2 SVGAGI (reference sequence).

This clonotype was detected ten times or more. The chain combines TRBV6-5 with TRBJ1-1; D is unresolved. Trimming took 0 bases from V and 6 from J, leaving 8 bases between them. The CDR3 has 13 residues. The germline V gene has CDR1 MNHEY and CDR2 SVGAGI. This CDR3 is CASSYSMEAEAFF. In DNA form, the CDR3 reads TGTGCCAGCAGTTACTCGATGGAGGCTGAAGCTTTCTTT.

There are many counts of this clonotype. The V gene is TRBV20-1, the J gene TRBJ2-3; the D gene could be TRBD1 or TRBD2 (7 bases each). The V end was cut by 5 bases, the J end by 1 base, with 16 bases between. Germline CDR1 DFQATT, CDR2 SNEGSKA (reference sequence). This CDR3 has 15 amino acids. The chain's CDR3 is CSAGRGLGGTDTQYF. The CDR3 bases are TGCAGTGCTGGGAGGGGGCTAGGAGGCACAGATACGCAGTATTTT.

This chain uses TRBV9 with TRBJ2-7, with D perhaps TRBD1 or TRBD2 (6 bases each). CDR3 length: 15 residues. Trimming took 3 bases from V and 3 from J, leaving 16 bases between them. Germline V gives CDR1 SGDLS, CDR2 YYNGEE. The CDR3 loop reads CASSAGDLRNYEQYF. CDR3 sequence (DNA): TGTGCCAGCAGCGCAGGGGACTTGCGAAACTACGAGCAGTACTTC.

This clonotype was observed at least ten times. The gene calls are TRBV7-6 and TRBJ1-2; TRBD1 agrees at 8 bases. V shed 5 bases, J shed 8 bases, and the junction held 7 bases outside the gene matches. CDR3 length: 13 residues. The V gene's germline CDR1 is SGHVS and CDR2 FNYEAQ. CDR3 sequence: CASSAGQGVGYTF. The DNA for the CDR3 is TGTGCCAGCAGCGCCGGACAGGGAGTGGGCTACACCTTC.

This clonotype was counted many times. The chain links TRBV28 to TRBJ1-4; no clear D gene. The CDR3 is 15 residues long. The V end was cut by 7 bases, the J end by 3 bases, with 15 bases between. Germline CDR1 reads MDHEN; CDR2 reads SYDVKM. The CDR3 protein is CASISATTANEKLFF. The CDR3 DNA sequence: TGTGCCAGCATAAGCGCGACCACGGCTAATGAAAAACTGTTTTTT.

This clonotype appeared once. The chain employs TRBV24-1 and TRBJ2-3, with a weak D call TRBD1 (5 bases). From germline, CDR1 is KGHDR and CDR2 SFDVKD. The CDR3 spans 16 residues. The V gene lost 3 bases and the J gene lost 2 bases, with 14 bases spanning the gap. In DNA form, the CDR3 reads TGTGCCACCAGTGATCGTCAGGGCACTATCACAGATACGCAGTATTTT. It encodes CATSDRQGTITDTQYF.

This clonotype was recorded many times. This chain joins TRBV7-3 and TRBJ2-7; D is unresolved. The germline V gene has CDR1 SGHTA and CDR2 FQGTGA. V lost 5 bases, J lost 2 bases, and 16 bases lay in between. The CDR3 consists of 15 residues. CDR3 in amino acids: CASSLGPDHTYEQYF. CDR3 DNA: TGTGCCAGCAGCCTGGGCCCAGACCATACCTACGAGCAGTACTTC.